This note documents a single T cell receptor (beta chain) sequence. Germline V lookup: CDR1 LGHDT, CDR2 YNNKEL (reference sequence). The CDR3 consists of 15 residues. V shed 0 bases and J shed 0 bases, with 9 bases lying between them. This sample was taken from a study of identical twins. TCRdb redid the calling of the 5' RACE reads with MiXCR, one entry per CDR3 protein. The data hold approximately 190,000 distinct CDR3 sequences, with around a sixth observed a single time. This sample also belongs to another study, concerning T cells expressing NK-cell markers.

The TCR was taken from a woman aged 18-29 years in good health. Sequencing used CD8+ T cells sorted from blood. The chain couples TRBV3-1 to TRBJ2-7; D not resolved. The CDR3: CASSQDPASSYEQYF. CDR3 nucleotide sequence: TGTGCCAGCAGCCAAGATCCGGCCAGCTCCTACGAGCAGTACTTC.